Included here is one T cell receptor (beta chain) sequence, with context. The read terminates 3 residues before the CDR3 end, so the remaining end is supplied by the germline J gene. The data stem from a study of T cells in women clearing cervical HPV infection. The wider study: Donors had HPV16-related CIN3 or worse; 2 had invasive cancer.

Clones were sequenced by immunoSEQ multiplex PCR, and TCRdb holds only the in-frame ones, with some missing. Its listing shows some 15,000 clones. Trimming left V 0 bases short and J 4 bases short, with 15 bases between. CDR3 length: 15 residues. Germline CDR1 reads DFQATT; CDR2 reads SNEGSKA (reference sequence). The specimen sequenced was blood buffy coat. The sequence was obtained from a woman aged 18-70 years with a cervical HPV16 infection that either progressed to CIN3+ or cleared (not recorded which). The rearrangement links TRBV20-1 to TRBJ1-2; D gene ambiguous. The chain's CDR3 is CSARDGRAGGYGYTF. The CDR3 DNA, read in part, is TGCAGTGCTAGAGATGGGCGGGCTGGCGGCTATGGC.